A selection of T cell receptor beta chains follows, all from one sample in a study of graft-versus-host responses after intestinal transplantation. No antigens are known for them. Libraries were prepared by immunoSEQ multiplex PCR; TCRdb keeps only in-frame clonotypes and omits some of them. Of 90,000 to 130,000 clones listed, about 92% are singletons. Sequenced here: unstimulated CD8+ T cells sorted from spleen or lymph node cells, sampled before transplant. Receptors were obtained from a human donor who was the organ donor for an intestinal transplant. The CDR3 runs from the conserved cysteine through the conserved F or W. D genes are given only for firm matches. Part of the rows lack a size; the others show once, few, many or a class for expanded clones.

CDR3aa: CASSYDGGNLGEQFF
CDR3nt: TGTGCCAGCAGTTATGATGGTGGGAATCTCGGTGAGCAGTTCTTC
abundance: .
len: 15
v_gene: TRBV6-5
j_gene: TRBJ2-1
d_gene: .

CDR3aa: CASSLDLAGGPVWEQFF
CDR3nt: TGTGCCAGCAGCTTAGACCTAGCGGGAGGGCCGGTTTGGGAGCAGTTCTTC
abundance: .
len: 17
v_gene: TRBV11-2
j_gene: TRBJ2-1
d_gene: TRBD2

CDR3aa: CASSIVSRVDPTDTQYF
CDR3nt: TGTGCCAGTAGTATAGTATCCAGGGTCGACCCCACAGATACGCAGTATTTT
abundance: .
len: 17
v_gene: TRBV19
j_gene: TRBJ2-3
d_gene: .

CDR3aa: CASSLPKGGSYNEQFF
CDR3nt: TGTGCCAGCAGCTTACCCAAGGGGGGCTCCTACAATGAGCAGTTCTTC
abundance: .
len: 16
v_gene: TRBV11-1
j_gene: TRBJ2-1
d_gene: .

CDR3aa: CASSLGTGGYEQFF
CDR3nt: TGCGCCAGCAGCCTCGGGACAGGGGGCTATGAGCAGTTCTTC
abundance: .
len: 14
v_gene: TRBV4-3
j_gene: TRBJ2-1
d_gene: TRBD1

CDR3aa: CASSQEVQGGYEQYF
CDR3nt: TGCGCCAGCAGCCAAGAGGTCCAGGGGGGCTACGAGCAGTACTTC
abundance: .
len: 15
v_gene: TRBV4-1
j_gene: TRBJ2-7
d_gene: .

CDR3aa: CATSRGQGADTDTQYF
CDR3nt: TGTGCCACCAGCAGGGGACAGGGGGCTGACACAGATACGCAGTATTTT
abundance: once
len: 16
v_gene: TRBV15
j_gene: TRBJ2-3
d_gene: TRBD1

CDR3aa: CASSYSDTYTYEQYF
CDR3nt: TGTGCCAGCAGTTACTCGGACACTTATACCTACGAGCAGTACTTC
abundance: .
len: 15
v_gene: TRBV6-5
j_gene: TRBJ2-7
d_gene: .

CDR3aa: CASSFSAGGGETQYF
CDR3nt: TGTGCCAGCAGCTTTTCAGCGGGAGGAGGGGAGACCCAGTACTTC
abundance: .
len: 15
v_gene: TRBV5-4
j_gene: TRBJ2-5
d_gene: TRBD2

CDR3aa: CASSGNRELLETQYF
CDR3nt: TGTGCCAGCAGTGGCAACAGGGAATTGTTGGAGACCCAGTACTTC
abundance: .
len: 15
v_gene: TRBV28
j_gene: TRBJ2-5
d_gene: .

CDR3aa: CATTITGVDNGQFF
CDR3nt: TGTGCCACCACTATAACAGGGGTGGACAATGGGCAGTTCTTC
abundance: .
len: 14
v_gene: TRBV28
j_gene: TRBJ2-1
d_gene: TRBD1

CDR3aa: CASSTTVQNTEAFF
CDR3nt: TGTGCCAGTAGTACCACCGTACAGAACACTGAAGCTTTCTTT
abundance: .
len: 14
v_gene: TRBV19
j_gene: TRBJ1-1
d_gene: .

CDR3aa: CASSVGALDTEAFF
CDR3nt: TGTGCCAGCAGCGTCGGGGCTCTCGACACTGAAGCTTTCTTT
abundance: .
len: 14
v_gene: TRBV9
j_gene: TRBJ1-1
d_gene: .

CDR3aa: CASQKQGRYETQYF
CDR3nt: TGTGCCAGTCAGAAGCAGGGGCGGTATGAGACCCAGTACTTC
abundance: .
len: 14
v_gene: TRBV6-1
j_gene: TRBJ2-5
d_gene: .

CDR3aa: CASSPGLAGQETQYF
CDR3nt: TGTGCCAGCAGCCCCGGACTAGCGGGACAAGAGACCCAGTACTTC
abundance: once
len: 15
v_gene: TRBV5-4
j_gene: TRBJ2-5
d_gene: TRBD2

CDR3aa: CASSLLIQSATDTQYF
CDR3nt: TGTGCCAGCAGTCTTCTCATTCAGTCCGCTACAGATACGCAGTATTTT
abundance: .
len: 16
v_gene: TRBV28
j_gene: TRBJ2-3
d_gene: .

CDR3aa: CASRTPGTGVQPQHF
CDR3nt: TGTGCCAGTAGGACCCCCGGGACAGGGGTCCAGCCCCAGCATTTT
abundance: .
len: 15
v_gene: TRBV19
j_gene: TRBJ1-5
d_gene: TRBD1

CDR3aa: CASSSRTDNTEAFF
CDR3nt: TGTGCCAGCAGCTCCCGGACGGATAACACTGAAGCTTTCTTT
abundance: once
len: 14
v_gene: TRBV5-5
j_gene: TRBJ1-1
d_gene: .

CDR3aa: CASSPWDRGPEEQYF
CDR3nt: TGTGCCAGCAGCCCCTGGGACAGGGGGCCTGAGGAGCAGTACTTC
abundance: .
len: 15
v_gene: TRBV9
j_gene: TRBJ2-7
d_gene: TRBD1

CDR3aa: CASSFRTGYEQYF
CDR3nt: TGCGCCAGCAGCTTCCGGACAGGTTACGAGCAGTACTTC
abundance: .
len: 13
v_gene: TRBV5-1
j_gene: TRBJ2-7
d_gene: TRBD1

CDR3aa: CASSIAGANTEAFF
CDR3nt: TGTGCCAGTAGTATAGCTGGGGCGAACACTGAAGCTTTCTTT
abundance: few
len: 14
v_gene: TRBV19
j_gene: TRBJ1-1
d_gene: .

CDR3aa: CASTKGDTEAFF
CDR3nt: TGTGCCAGCACCAAAGGAGACACTGAAGCTTTCTTT
abundance: .
len: 12
v_gene: TRBV2
j_gene: TRBJ1-1
d_gene: .

CDR3aa: CASSQSVGTSGMSEQFF
CDR3nt: TGTGCCAGCAGCCAAAGCGTCGGGACTAGCGGGATGAGTGAGCAGTTCTTC
abundance: .
len: 17
v_gene: TRBV21-1
j_gene: TRBJ2-1
d_gene: .

CDR3aa: CASSQEYPGFGNQPQHF
CDR3nt: TGCGCCAGCAGCCAAGAATATCCAGGATTCGGCAATCAGCCCCAGCATTTT
abundance: .
len: 17
v_gene: TRBV4-1
j_gene: TRBJ1-5
d_gene: .

CDR3aa: CASSFGALTGPEAFF
CDR3nt: TGTGCCAGCAGTTTTGGGGCCCTCACAGGACCTGAAGCTTTCTTT
abundance: .
len: 15
v_gene: TRBV28
j_gene: TRBJ1-1
d_gene: .

CDR3aa: CASSQEGYGYTF
CDR3nt: TGTGCCAGCAGCCAAGAGGGCTATGGCTACACCTTC
abundance: .
len: 12
v_gene: TRBV4-2
j_gene: TRBJ1-2
d_gene: .

CDR3aa: CARDLAGVAAFF
CDR3nt: TGTGCCAGAGATTTGGCGGGGGTGGCTGCTTTCTTT
abundance: .
len: 12
v_gene: TRBV6-1
j_gene: TRBJ1-1
d_gene: .

CDR3aa: CASSLWDRGRNGELFF
CDR3nt: TGTGCCAGCAGCTTATGGGACAGGGGGCGAAACGGGGAGCTGTTTTTT
abundance: .
len: 16
v_gene: TRBV5-5
j_gene: TRBJ2-2
d_gene: TRBD1

CDR3aa: CASSQERYYEQYF
CDR3nt: TGCGCCAGCAGCCAAGAACGCTACTACGAGCAGTACTTC
abundance: .
len: 13
v_gene: TRBV4-1
j_gene: TRBJ2-7
d_gene: .

CDR3aa: CASSAGRGAYEQYF
CDR3nt: TGTGCCAGCAGCGCCGGGAGGGGAGCGTACGAGCAGTACTTC
abundance: .
len: 14
v_gene: TRBV5-4
j_gene: TRBJ2-7
d_gene: TRBD2

CDR3aa: CASSPGLDTDTQYF
CDR3nt: TGTGCCAGCAGCCCGGGACTCGACACAGATACGCAGTATTTT
abundance: .
len: 14
v_gene: TRBV14
j_gene: TRBJ2-3
d_gene: .

CDR3aa: CAISESAGAPDTQYF
CDR3nt: TGTGCCATCAGTGAATCAGCGGGAGCACCAGATACGCAGTATTTT
abundance: .
len: 15
v_gene: TRBV10-3
j_gene: TRBJ2-3
d_gene: TRBD2

CDR3aa: CASSPLGLNPSYEQYF
CDR3nt: TGTGCCAGCAGCCCGCTCGGACTCAACCCCTCCTACGAGCAGTACTTC
abundance: .
len: 16
v_gene: TRBV11-2
j_gene: TRBJ2-7
d_gene: .

CDR3aa: CASSLAATSGPDEQFF
CDR3nt: TGTGCCAGCAGCTTAGCGGCGACTAGCGGTCCCGATGAGCAGTTCTTC
abundance: .
len: 16
v_gene: TRBV7-6
j_gene: TRBJ2-1
d_gene: TRBD2

CDR3aa: CASSGPRGYNEQFF
CDR3nt: TGTGCCAGCAGCGGACCGCGCGGCTACAATGAGCAGTTCTTC
abundance: .
len: 14
v_gene: TRBV9
j_gene: TRBJ2-1
d_gene: .

CDR3aa: CAWSLVAGSHEQYF
CDR3nt: TGTGCCTGGAGTTTGGTAGCGGGAAGCCACGAGCAGTACTTC
abundance: .
len: 14
v_gene: TRBV30
j_gene: TRBJ2-7
d_gene: TRBD2

CDR3aa: CASSELTQAYEQYF
CDR3nt: TGTGCCAGCAGTGAACTAACCCAGGCCTACGAGCAGTACTTC
abundance: .
len: 14
v_gene: TRBV2
j_gene: TRBJ2-7
d_gene: .

CDR3aa: CASSPGVNHNEQFF
CDR3nt: TGTGCCAGCTCACCAGGGGTTAACCACAATGAGCAGTTCTTC
abundance: .
len: 14
v_gene: TRBV6-4
j_gene: TRBJ2-1
d_gene: .

CDR3aa: CASSYSGSYGYTF
CDR3nt: TGTGCCAGCAGTTACTCAGGATCCTATGGCTACACCTTC
abundance: .
len: 13
v_gene: TRBV6-5
j_gene: TRBJ1-2
d_gene: .

CDR3aa: CASSAESGSQETQYF
CDR3nt: TGTGCCAGCAGTGCGGAGTCGGGGAGCCAAGAGACCCAGTACTTC
abundance: .
len: 15
v_gene: TRBV25-1
j_gene: TRBJ2-5
d_gene: .

CDR3aa: CASRSPGGHVVDTQYF
CDR3nt: TGTGCCAGCAGATCTCCGGGAGGGCATGTTGTGGATACGCAGTATTTT
abundance: .
len: 16
v_gene: TRBV2
j_gene: TRBJ2-3
d_gene: TRBD2

CDR3aa: CASSQDGLAGVDEQFF
CDR3nt: TGCGCCAGCAGCCAAGATGGACTAGCGGGAGTAGATGAGCAGTTCTTC
abundance: .
len: 16
v_gene: TRBV4-1
j_gene: TRBJ2-1
d_gene: TRBD2

CDR3aa: CASSKGPPSGRLVYEQYF
CDR3nt: TGTGCCAGCAGCAAAGGCCCACCTAGCGGGAGGCTGGTATACGAGCAGTACTTC
abundance: .
len: 18
v_gene: TRBV21-1
j_gene: TRBJ2-7
d_gene: .

CDR3aa: CASSPKDTQYF
CDR3nt: TGTGCCAGCTCACCTAAAGATACGCAGTATTTT
abundance: .
len: 11
v_gene: TRBV18
j_gene: TRBJ2-3
d_gene: .

CDR3aa: CASSLSDRGTQFF
CDR3nt: TGTGCCAGCAGTTTATCCGACAGGGGGACGCAGTTCTTC
abundance: .
len: 13
v_gene: TRBV27
j_gene: TRBJ2-1
d_gene: TRBD1

CDR3aa: CASSDPSGSDEQFF
CDR3nt: TGTGCCAGCAGCGATCCTAGCGGGAGTGATGAGCAGTTCTTC
abundance: .
len: 14
v_gene: TRBV5-4
j_gene: TRBJ2-1
d_gene: TRBD2

CDR3aa: CASSLVLAGTGELFF
CDR3nt: TGTGCCAGCAGCTTGGTGCTAGCGGGCACCGGGGAGCTGTTTTTT
abundance: .
len: 15
v_gene: TRBV5-4
j_gene: TRBJ2-2
d_gene: TRBD2

CDR3aa: CASSVWTVRNYNEQFF
CDR3nt: TGTGCCAGCAGTGTCTGGACCGTACGTAACTACAATGAGCAGTTCTTC
abundance: once
len: 16
v_gene: TRBV6-1
j_gene: TRBJ2-1
d_gene: .

CDR3aa: CASSPSFRGELFF
CDR3nt: TGTGCCAGCAGCCCAAGTTTTAGGGGGGAGCTGTTTTTT
abundance: .
len: 13
v_gene: TRBV7-6
j_gene: TRBJ2-2
d_gene: .

CDR3aa: CASSTGRLMNTEAFF
CDR3nt: TGTGCCAGTAGTACGGGCAGACTCATGAACACTGAAGCTTTCTTT
abundance: .
len: 15
v_gene: TRBV19
j_gene: TRBJ1-1
d_gene: .

CDR3aa: CAWSPRGQEETQYF
CDR3nt: TGTGCCTGGAGTCCTCGAGGACAGGAAGAGACCCAGTACTTC
abundance: .
len: 14
v_gene: TRBV30
j_gene: TRBJ2-5
d_gene: TRBD1

CDR3aa: CATRGPAGVLDTQYF
CDR3nt: TGTGCCACCCGTGGTCCTGCGGGAGTTTTGGATACGCAGTATTTT
abundance: .
len: 15
v_gene: TRBV10-3
j_gene: TRBJ2-3
d_gene: TRBD2

CDR3aa: CASSERGWGNTIYF
CDR3nt: TGTGCCAGCAGTGAGCGGGGGTGGGGAAACACCATATATTTT
abundance: .
len: 14
v_gene: TRBV27
j_gene: TRBJ1-3
d_gene: .

CDR3aa: CASSIEPYLGRANYGYTF
CDR3nt: TGTGCCAGTAGTATTGAGCCCTATTTGGGCCGAGCTAACTATGGCTACACCTTC
abundance: .
len: 18
v_gene: TRBV19
j_gene: TRBJ1-2
d_gene: .

CDR3aa: CASSPIAGGLYNEQFF
CDR3nt: TGTGCCAGCAGTCCCATAGCGGGAGGACTCTATAATGAGCAGTTCTTC
abundance: .
len: 16
v_gene: TRBV27
j_gene: TRBJ2-1
d_gene: TRBD2

CDR3aa: CASSQDGGETQYF
CDR3nt: TGTGCCAGCAGCCAAGATGGGGGGGAGACCCAGTACTTC
abundance: .
len: 13
v_gene: TRBV4-2
j_gene: TRBJ2-5
d_gene: .

CDR3aa: CSVATGVEAFF
CDR3nt: TGCAGCGTTGCCACAGGGGTGGAAGCTTTCTTT
abundance: .
len: 11
v_gene: TRBV29-1
j_gene: TRBJ1-1
d_gene: TRBD1